By share of the sample, the clone carrying this TCR beta chain is medium-sized. The genomic DNA TCR beta CDR3 region underwent two rounds of multiplex PCR. Primers targeting each individual TRBV and TRBJ gene were applied in first-round PCR. It was universal primers that the second PCR round used. A single record per CDR3 protein comes from TCRdb applying MiXCR to the multiplex PCR reads. Of roughly 30,000 distinct CDR3 sequences listed, around two fifths are singletons. The record originates from a study of prognosis after radiotherapy for stage I lung cancer. Whole-study context: Roughly 14 patients had newly diagnosed primary stage I lung tumors, and about 5 had oligometastatic NSCLC after surgical resection of the primary tumor. At a biologically effective dose of at least 100 Gy and in 3 to 5 fractions, SBRT was the radiotherapy delivered.

Trimming pared 4 bases from V and 0 bases from J, leaving 7 bases between. In germline, CDR1 is SGHAT, CDR2 FQNNGV. The CDR3 totals 13 residues. CT and PET/CT showed node-negative disease in all patients, who had no prior chemotherapy, radiotherapy or other malignancies. This sequence originates from a donor aged 50 or older with non-small cell lung cancer. This sequence joins TRBV11-2 and TRBJ2-7, with D unresolved. Material: PBMCs, obtained before or after stereotactic body radiation therapy (not recorded which). In DNA, the CDR3 is TGTGCCAGCAGCTCAGACAACTCCTACGAGCAGTACTTC. It translates to CASSSDNSYEQYF.